This T cell receptor beta chain was documented in a study of shared clonotypes between healthy human individuals. Overall study findings and caveats: Clonotypes not shared had lower generation probabilities than those common to all four donors. Naive subsets generally had larger estimated richness than memory subsets. What rarefaction showed was incomplete sorted-subset sequencing despite large depth.

The length of the CDR3 is 13 residues. Between the trimmed V and J ends, which lost 5 bases and 0 bases, there was a span of 8 bases. Germline loops: CDR1 MNHEY, CDR2 SMNVEV (reference sequence). This clone has a single count. Its cognate antigen is unknown. Other nucleotide sequences from this sample produce the same CDR3. Per the original data handling: Without quality scores, immunoSEQ junctional reads could not be filtered like full-length reads. This table comes from immunoSEQ multiplex PCR, and its TCRdb copy is limited to in-frame clones, with some not included. For V, J and clone size, that table is used; D and trimming come from the DNA. The sample lists roughly 2.1 million clones, under 95% occurring once. Positive CCR7 selection of CD45RO-negative cells yielded the naive CD8 cells, and terminally differentiated effector memory CD45RA+ cells were excluded.

The receptor's source is a man between 18 and 35 years old in good health. Some clones in this sample may be carry-over from other donors' samples. The sample taken for sequencing was naive CD8+ T cells from PBMCs. This chain connects TRBV27 to TRBJ2-7, with D possibly being TRBD1 (6 bases). CDR3 bases: TGTGCCAGCAGTACAGGGAGCTCCTACGAGCAGTACTTC. This translates into CASSTGSSYEQYF.